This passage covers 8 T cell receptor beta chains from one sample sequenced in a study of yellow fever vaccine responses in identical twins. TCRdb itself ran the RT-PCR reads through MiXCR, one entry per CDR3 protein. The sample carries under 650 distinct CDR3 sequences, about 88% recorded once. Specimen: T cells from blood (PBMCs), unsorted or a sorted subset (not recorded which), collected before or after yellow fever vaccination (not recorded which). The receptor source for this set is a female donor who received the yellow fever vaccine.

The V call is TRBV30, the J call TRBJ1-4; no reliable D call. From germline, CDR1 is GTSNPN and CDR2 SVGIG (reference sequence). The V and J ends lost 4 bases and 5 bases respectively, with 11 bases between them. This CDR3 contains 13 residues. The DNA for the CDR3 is TGTGCCTGGACCCCAGATTACAATGAAAAACTGTTTTTT. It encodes CAWTPDYNEKLFF.

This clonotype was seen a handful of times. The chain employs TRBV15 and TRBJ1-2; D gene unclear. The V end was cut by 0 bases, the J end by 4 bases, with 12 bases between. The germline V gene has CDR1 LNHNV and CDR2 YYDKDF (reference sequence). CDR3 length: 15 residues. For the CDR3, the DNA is TGTGCCACCAGCAGAGATCTGGGCGGGAGCTATGGCTACACCTTC. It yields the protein CATSRDLGGSYGYTF.

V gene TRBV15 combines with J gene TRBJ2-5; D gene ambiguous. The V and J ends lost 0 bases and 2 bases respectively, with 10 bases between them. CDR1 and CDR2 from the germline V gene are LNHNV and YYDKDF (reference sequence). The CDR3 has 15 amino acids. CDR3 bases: TGTGCCACCAGCAGAGATTGGGCGGAACAAGAGACCCAGTACTTC. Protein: CATSRDWAEQETQYF. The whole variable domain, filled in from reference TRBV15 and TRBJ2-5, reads DAMVIQNPRYQVTQFGKPVTLSCSQTLNHNVMYWYQQKSSQAPKLLFHYYDKDFNNEADTPDNFQSRRPNTSFCFLDIRSPGLGDTAMYLCATSRDWAEQETQYFGPGTRLLVL.

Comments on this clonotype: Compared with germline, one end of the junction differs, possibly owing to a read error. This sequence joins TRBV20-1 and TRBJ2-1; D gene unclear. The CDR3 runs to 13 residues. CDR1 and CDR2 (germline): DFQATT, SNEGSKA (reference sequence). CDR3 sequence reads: CSALPSSYNELFF. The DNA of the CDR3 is TGCAGTGCTCTCCCGAGCTCCTACAATGAGCTGTTCTTC.

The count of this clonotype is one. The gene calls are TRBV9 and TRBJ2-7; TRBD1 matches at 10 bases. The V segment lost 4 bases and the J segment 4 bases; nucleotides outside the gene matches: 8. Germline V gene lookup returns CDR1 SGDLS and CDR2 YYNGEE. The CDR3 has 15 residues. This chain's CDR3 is CASSPAGQGTYEQYV. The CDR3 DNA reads TGTGCCAGCAGCCCAGCGGGACAGGGGACTTACGAGCAGTACGTC.

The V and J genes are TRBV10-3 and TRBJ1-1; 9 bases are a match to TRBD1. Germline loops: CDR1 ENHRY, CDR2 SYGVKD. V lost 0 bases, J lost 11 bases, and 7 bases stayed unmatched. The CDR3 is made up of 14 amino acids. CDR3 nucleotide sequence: TGTGCCATCAGTGAGTCATATGGGGACAGGGCGGCTTTCTTT. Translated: CAISESYGDRAAFF.

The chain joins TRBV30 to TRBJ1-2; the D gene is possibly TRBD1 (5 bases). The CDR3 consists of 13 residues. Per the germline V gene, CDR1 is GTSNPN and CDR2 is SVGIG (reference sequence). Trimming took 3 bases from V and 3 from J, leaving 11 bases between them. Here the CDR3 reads CAWSQVGDYGYTF. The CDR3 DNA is TGTGCCTGGAGCCAGGTGGGGGACTATGGCTACACCTTC.

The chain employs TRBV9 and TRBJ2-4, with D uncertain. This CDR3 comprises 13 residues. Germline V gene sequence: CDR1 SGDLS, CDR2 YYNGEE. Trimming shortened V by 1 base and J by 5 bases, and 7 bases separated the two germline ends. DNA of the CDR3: TGTGCCAGCAGCGTACAAGAGCAAAACATTCAGTACTTC. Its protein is CASSVQEQNIQYF.